The present T cell receptor beta chain was sequenced within a study of cytotoxic CD8 clonotypes in ibrutinib-treated CLL. Study overall: Collecting the response samples happened after a median 12 months of treatment, with a range of 6 to 36.

Details on this clone: Its antigen is still unknown.

Method: immunoSEQ multiplex PCR; TCRdb's copy keeps in-frame clones and lacks some. The repertoire holds approximately 210,000 clones, with approximately 68% as singletons. Study results and caveats: At ibrutinib response, clonality increased, and at progression it declined back toward baseline. For progressing versus sustained-remission patients, sampling times were not the same. Public clonotypes, an uncommon group, contracted or remained stable on treatment.

Germline V gene data show CDR1 as MNHEY and CDR2 as SVGAGI. Trimming stripped 7 bases from V and 4 bases from J, with 18 bases between. The CDR3 totals 15 residues. This chain links TRBV6-5 with TRBJ2-3; maybe TRBD2 (7 bases). This sequence was found in a human donor with chronic lymphocytic leukemia. This sample comprised PBMCs, obtained after 24 months of ibrutinib treatment. The CDR3 loop reads CASNPGGQGSDTQYF. The CDR3 DNA follows: TGTGCCAGCAATCCCGGGGGGCAAGGGTCAGATACGCAGTATTTT.